The 13 T cell receptor beta chains below were found in one sample sequenced in a study of beta chain features in type 1 diabetes. cDNA synthesis used the whole RNA isolate, giving expressed TCRB sequences. Generated by immunoSEQ multiplex PCR, the TCRdb table keeps only in-frame clones and is missing some. Of some 150,000 clones listed, 9% to 10% are singletons. The specimen sequenced was central memory CD4+ T cells from blood. These receptor sequences come from a middle-aged woman in good health.

J is TRBJ2-3 and V is TRBV5-1; D is perhaps TRBD2 (5 bases). CDR1 is SGHRS and CDR2 is YFSETQ in the germline V gene. Trimming removed 3 bases at V and 4 bases at J, with 9 bases between. This CDR3 spans 13 amino acids. Written as DNA, the CDR3 is TGCGCCAGCAGCTCCCCCGGGGCAGATACGCAGTATTTT. Translating gives CASSSPGADTQYF.

This chain uses TRBV2 with TRBJ2-7; D remains unclear. The CDR3 covers 11 residues. The germline CDR1 and CDR2 sequences are SNHLY and FYNNEI. V dropped 6 bases and J dropped 3 bases, with 6 bases sitting between them. The CDR3 DNA reads as TGTGCCAGCAGGGCCAACTACGAGCAGTACTTC. Translated: CASRANYEQYF.

This clone has only a few counts. The chain joins TRBV5-6 to TRBJ1-2, with 9 bases that match TRBD1. J lost 4 bases, V lost 4 bases, and 8 bases had no gene match. The CDR3 length is 15 residues. Per germline, CDR1 SGHDT and CDR2 YYEEEE. CDR3 sequence reads: CASSPRTGVIYGYTF. In DNA form, the CDR3 reads TGTGCCAGCAGCCCACGGACAGGGGTAATCTATGGCTACACCTTC. Supplemented by reference TRBV5-6 and TRBJ1-2, the full variable domain reads DAGVTQSPTHLIKTRGQQVTLRCSPKSGHDTVSWYQQALGQGPQFIFQYYEEEERQRGNFPDRFSGHQFPNYSSELNVNALLLGDSALYLCASSPRTGVIYGYTFGSGTRLTVV.

This chain uses TRBV5-1 with TRBJ1-3; D is uncertain. The germline V gene encodes CDR1 SGHRS and CDR2 YFSETQ. Trimming stripped 0 bases from V and 0 bases from J, with 4 bases between. This CDR3 spans 14 amino acids. The CDR3 spells CASSLDSSGNTIYF. Here the CDR3 DNA reads TGCGCCAGCAGCTTGGACAGCTCTGGAAACACCATATATTTT.

This clone was picked up one time. The chain carries TRBV19 and TRBJ1-2, with D possibly matching TRBD1 (6 bases). CDR3 length: 15 amino acids. V shed 4 bases and J shed 5 bases, with 17 bases lying between them. Germline CDR1 LNHDA, CDR2 SQIVND (reference sequence). CDR3 residues: CASSSIRTEGYGYTF. DNA of the CDR3: TGTGCCAGTAGTAGTATTCGGACAGAAGGGTATGGCTACACCTTC.

This clone was seen a handful of times. This chain links TRBV7-2 with TRBJ1-1; 8 nucleotides agree with TRBD1. The CDR3 has 13 residues. Germline V CDR1 and CDR2: SGHTA, FQGNSA. Trimming took 6 bases from V and 8 from J; bases not matched to a gene: 8. The CDR3 DNA reads TGTGCCAGCAGGGGGACAGGCCTAGTGGAAGCTTTCTTT. Translation gives CASRGTGLVEAFF.

This clone was counted a few times. This CDR3 reads CASRDWGTSGRDEQFF. For the CDR3, the DNA is TGTGCCAGCAGGGATTGGGGGACTAGCGGGAGGGATGAGCAGTTCTTC. This chain connects TRBV2 to TRBJ2-1; TRBD2 matches 16 bases. The CDR3 has 16 residues. The V gene end was trimmed by 6 bases and the J gene end by 8 bases; junction bases not matched to a gene: 7. Germline V gene lookup returns CDR1 SNHLY and CDR2 FYNNEI.

This clone was observed a handful of times. V usage is TRBV10-3 and J usage is TRBJ2-7; TRBD1 agrees at 8 bases. V shed 2 bases, J shed 5 bases, and the junction held 5 bases outside the gene matches. CDR1 and CDR2 from the germline V gene are ENHRY and SYGVKD. This CDR3 comprises 14 residues. The CDR3: CAISEPTGDHEQYF. For the CDR3, the DNA is TGTGCCATCAGTGAGCCGACAGGGGACCACGAGCAGTACTTC.

The genes are TRBV5-6 and TRBJ1-2, with 10 bases that match TRBD1. The CDR3 loop spans 15 amino acids. Germline loops: CDR1 SGHDT, CDR2 YYEEEE. V was pared by 4 bases and J by 7 bases, with 10 bases of the junction left unmatched. The CDR3 DNA follows: TGTGCCAGCAGCGAGCCGGGACAGGGGCTCCCTGGCTACACCTTC. Its translation: CASSEPGQGLPGYTF.

This sequence joins TRBV5-4 and TRBJ2-7; 8 nucleotides match TRBD2. Per the germline V gene, CDR1 is SGHNT and CDR2 is YYREEE (reference sequence). The CDR3 is made up of 15 amino acids. With V trimmed by 4 bases and J by 1 base, 7 bases remained unmatched. The CDR3 DNA reads TGTGCCAGCAGCCGGGGCGGGGGGATTTCCTACGAGCAGTACTTC. It translates to CASSRGGGISYEQYF.

V gene TRBV5-1 combines with J gene TRBJ2-3; 10 bases align to TRBD2. The CDR3 has 16 residues. J was trimmed by 2 bases and V by 6 bases; bases with no gene match: 9. In germline, CDR1 is SGHRS, CDR2 YFSETQ. The CDR3 region has the DNA TGCGCCAGCAAAGGGCTAGCGGGGGCCTCCACAGATACGCAGTATTTT. This encodes CASKGLAGASTDTQYF. Together with reference TRBV5-1 and TRBJ2-3, the CDR3 gives the full variable domain: KAGVTQTPRYLIKTRGQQVTLSCSPISGHRSVSWYQQTPGQGLQFLFEYFSETQRNKGNFPGRFSGRQFSNSRSEMNVSTLELGDSALYLCASKGLAGASTDTQYFGPGTRLTVL.

This clone appeared a few times. This chain links TRBV10-3 with TRBJ1-1; tentative D call: TRBD1 (6 bases). Germline V gene sequence: CDR1 ENHRY, CDR2 SYGVKD. Trimming took off 6 bases at V and 1 base at J, with 9 bases between the two ends. This CDR3 has 13 residues. CDR3 sequence reads: CAIRRTENTEAFF. The DNA for the CDR3 is TGTGCCATCAGGCGGACAGAGAACACTGAAGCTTTCTTT.

The rearrangement links TRBV7-8 to TRBJ2-5; 8 nucleotides align to TRBD1. The CDR3 covers 13 residues. Losses at the gene ends were 5 bases for V and 6 bases for J; bases not matched to a gene: 5. The germline gives CDR1 SGHVS, CDR2 FQNEAQ. The CDR3 DNA follows: TGTGCCAGCAGCAAAAGACAGGGGCAGACCCAGTACTTC. Protein product: CASSKRQGQTQYF.